Sequencing of this TCR beta chain was carried out in a study of blood T cells in healthy people across ages (dated by TCRdb to about 2015). Concerning the study at large: In model experiments, template switching captured about one uniquely barcoded TCR beta cDNA molecule for every two T cells. Two additional independent replicas of 1 million unique cDNA reads from the same blood draw were analyzed for two donors (one aged 18 to 30 and one aged 80 or older). To avoid experimental bias, donors of different ages were randomly spread across the sequencing lanes. Using deep sequencing normalized with unique cDNA molecular identifiers, the study measured how TCR beta repertoire diversity changes with age. The donors were split into four age groups: young (average roughly 15 years), middle-aged (about 40), aged (more than 60) and long-lived (roughly 88). The investigation overall reported the following: Compared with the aged group, the long-lived group had more naive CD4+ T cells, fewer expanded clones and increased TCR diversity, a pattern suggesting age selection. Donor CMV infection status was unknown, potentially confounding age-related changes in expanded clonotypes. Observed TCR beta diversity correlated strongly with the percentage of naive T cells measured by flow cytometry. Bulk unsorted PBMC profiling prevented conclusive comparison of naive and antigen-experienced compartments. Total diversity estimates from one million sequenced T cells were considered lower bounds and underestimates. Observed TCR beta diversity per million T cells fell roughly linearly with age, and a significant reduction was already apparent by age roughly 40.

Comments on this clonotype: Its cognate antigen has yet to be identified. No quality values exist for individual bases; no much larger clone is one base distant.

Systemically healthy Caucasian individuals from Russia, 39 in total and aged about 6 to 100 years, were included as donors. Each donor gave around 9.9 milliliters of peripheral blood, collected into EDTA-treated Vacutainer tubes. Ficoll-Paque density-gradient centrifugation was used to isolate PBMCs, with at least 7 million per sample. Total RNA was extracted from PBMCs with Trizol reagent, with at least 5 micrograms obtained per sample. For every donor, flow cytometry on a PBMC aliquot measured the percentage of naive CD45RAhigh/CD27high T cells. As encoded in the germline V gene (reference sequence), CDR1 is LNHNV while CDR2 is YYDKDF. A distance of 23 bases separates the germline ends of V and J, which lose 5 bases and 4 bases respectively. The CDR3 starts with the cysteine, ends with the phenylalanine, and has 18 residues. Just the 54-base CDR3 DNA is kept, in frame starting at base 1. Libraries came from 5' RACE. The data were produced on an Illumina HiSeq 2500. A second roughly 6 to 12 cycle PCR used a sample-barcoded 5' primer and a J-beta primer mix. Each TCR beta cDNA molecule received a unique molecular identifier from a template-switch 5' adaptor carrying 12 random nucleotides. At least 2.5 million CDR3-containing paired-end reads were obtained from each sample. First-strand cDNA was synthesized from all RNA with the Mint cDNA synthesis kit, primed by a TRBC-specific oligonucleotide. All cDNA was treated with uracil-DNA glycosylase and then went through a first 18-cycle PCR with the universal primers M1SS and BC2_uni_R. Per the source publication's procedure: For normalization, 1 million high-quality reads were randomly selected from each sample, with every read carrying a distinct molecular identifier. Instead of being binned into consensus sequences, reads that shared molecular identifiers were thrown out. MiTCR, with a Q25 quality threshold and the strictest error-elimination algorithm, was used for CDR3 identification, clonotype clustering and error correction. A nonparametric unseen species model using Euler transformation provided a lower-bound estimate of total TCR beta diversity. The public reads were quality trimmed at Q25 with fastp and then assembled into clones with MiXCR by TCRdb, keeping productive beta chains. For every CDR3 protein sequence, its rows merge into one entry that carries the most common genes and DNA. None of the V and J calls come from the authors' own analysis; TCRdb made them. This sample has some 1,500,000 distinct CDR3 sequences in its table, and about 42% of those were observed once. Of the sample, just over 4% falls within the top ten clones.

This chain is built from TRBV15 and TRBJ2-2; the D region possibly corresponds to TRBD2 (6 bases align). The specimen sequenced was blood. The receptor's source is a young woman in good health. For the CDR3, the sequence is CATSPKGGGRGSTGELFF. The nucleotides are TGTGCCACCAGCCCGAAGGGTGGTGGGCGGGGTAGCACCGGGGAGCTGTTTTTT.